These 26 T cell receptor beta chains were sequenced from one sample in a study of T cells after yellow fever vaccination. TCRdb used MiXCR to reprocess the 5' RACE reads, holding one entry per CDR3 protein. The table lists a few hundred thousand distinct CDR3 sequences, approximately 3.8% of them singletons. This material consisted of PBMCs, taken on the day of the yellow fever booster vaccination. All receptors come from a man aged 18 to 35 who received the YFV17D yellow fever vaccine.

In this sample, this clonotype turned up a few times. The J gene is TRBJ1-1, the V gene TRBV20-1; D is perhaps TRBD1 (6 bases). Germline CDR1 reads DFQATT; CDR2 reads SNEGSKA (reference sequence). Trimming took off 0 bases at V and 5 bases at J, with 13 bases between the two ends. This CDR3 comprises 14 residues. The CDR3 protein is CSARDRGGRTEAFF. In DNA, the CDR3 is TGCAGTGCTAGAGATCGGGGGGGCCGGACTGAAGCTTTCTTT.

The V call is TRBV7-9, the J call TRBJ1-2; possibly TRBD1 for D (6 bases). Germline CDR1 reads SEHNR; CDR2 reads FQNEAQ (reference sequence). Between the trimmed V and J ends, which lost 5 bases and 10 bases, there was a span of 14 bases. CDR3 size: 12 residues. CDR3 residues: CASSPDSPVYTF. The CDR3 DNA sequence: TGTGCCAGCAGCCCGGACAGTCCGGTCTACACCTTC.

In its sample, this clonotype was seen many times. The gene calls are TRBV6-6 and TRBJ1-5; TRBD1 is a possible D gene (5 bases). V lost 0 bases, J lost 6 bases, and 12 bases lay in between. From germline, CDR1 is MNHNY and CDR2 SVGAGI (reference sequence). CDR3 size: 15 residues. This CDR3 reads CASSYSWRGGQPQHF. CDR3 bases: TGTGCCAGCAGTTACTCGTGGAGGGGTGGTCAGCCCCAGCATTTT.

This clonotype was detected many times. The gene calls are TRBV7-8 and TRBJ2-7, with unresolved D. V shed 5 bases and J shed 2 bases, with 10 bases lying between them. In germline, CDR1 is SGHVS, CDR2 FQNEAQ. The CDR3 runs to 13 residues. The CDR3 region has the DNA TGTGCCAGCAGCAAGTTCGAAGCCTACGAGCAGTACGTC. Protein sequence: CASSKFEAYEQYV.

The sample holds many counts of this clonotype. This sequence joins TRBV5-5 and TRBJ1-3; D call uncertain. Germline V CDR1 and CDR2: SGHKS, YYEKEE (reference sequence). With 4 bases removed from V and 0 bases from J, the gap between germline ends came to 17 bases. The CDR3 runs 17 residues. The DNA of the CDR3 is TGTGCCAGCAGCCCCGGCGGTCGGGCCTTCTCTGGAAACACCATATATTTT. This codes for CASSPGGRAFSGNTIYF.

The table lists this clonotype with many counts. The gene calls are TRBV11-2 and TRBJ2-5, with 12 nucleotides matching TRBD2. With 11 bases clipped from V and 0 bases from J, the junction kept 4 bases outside the gene matches. This CDR3 is built from 14 residues. Germline loops: CDR1 SGHAT, CDR2 FQNNGV. The CDR3 coding sequence is TGTGCCTCCCGACTAGCGGGGGACCAAGAGACCCAGTACTTC. This codes for CASRLAGDQETQYF. The whole variable domain, filled in from reference TRBV11-2 and TRBJ2-5, reads EAGVAQSPRYKIIEKRQSVAFWCNPISGHATLYWYQQILGQGPKLLIQFQNNGVVDDSQLPKDRFSAERLKGVDSTLKIQPAKLEDSAVYLCASRLAGDQETQYFGPGTRLLVL.

This clonotype has a count of ten or more. The V gene is TRBV3-1, the J gene TRBJ2-5, with D maybe TRBD2 (7 bases). The CDR3 totals 14 residues. V was pared by 2 bases and J by 7 bases, with 14 bases between. The germline V gene encodes CDR1 LGHDT and CDR2 YNNKEL (reference sequence). CDR3 sequence (DNA): TGTGCCAGCAGCCAACCTGGACTAGGGGGGACCCAGTACTTC. This encodes CASSQPGLGGTQYF.

This clonotype was observed at least ten times. The genes are TRBV7-2 and TRBJ1-2, with D uncertain. Trimming took 0 bases from V and 6 from J, leaving 14 bases between them. The CDR3 loop spans 15 amino acids. Germline CDR1 is SGHTA and CDR2 is FQGNSA. The CDR3 coding sequence is TGTGCCAGCAGCTTAGCGATCGGTGGGCGGGATGGCTACACCTTC. Translating gives CASSLAIGGRDGYTF.

The genes are TRBV5-6 and TRBJ1-2; 9 bases fit TRBD1. Germline V CDR1 and CDR2: SGHDT, YYEEEE. Trimming cost V 4 bases and J 6 bases; bases outside gene matches: 4. The CDR3 has 13 amino acids. The CDR3 sequence: CASSPGTGHGYTF. The CDR3 DNA sequence: TGTGCCAGCAGCCCCGGGACAGGGCATGGCTACACCTTC.

The V call is TRBV6-5, the J call TRBJ1-4, with D possibly being TRBD1 (6 bases). From germline, CDR1 is MNHEY and CDR2 SVGAGI. The CDR3 has 14 residues. The CDR3 coding sequence is TGTGCAACAAAGCGGGGGGGGGCAGGAGAAAAACTGTTTTTT. Amino acids: CATKRGGAGEKLFF.

This clonotype came up a few times. The J gene is TRBJ2-7, the V gene TRBV12-3 or TRBV12-4; no definite D call. Trimming removed 3 bases from V and 2 bases from J, with 5 bases in between. This CDR3 comprises 12 residues. The CDR3 loop reads CASSFRTYEQYF. DNA for the CDR3: TGTGCCAGCAGTTTCCGGACCTACGAGCAGTACTTC.

There are a few counts of this clonotype. The chain combines TRBV12-3 or TRBV12-4 with TRBJ2-1, with D perhaps matching TRBD1 (6 bases). V shed 4 bases and J shed 9 bases, with 16 bases lying between them. The CDR3 length is 14 residues. The CDR3 sequence is CASSWLGARSEQFF. CDR3 bases: TGTGCCAGCAGTTGGCTGGGGGCGCGAAGTGAGCAGTTCTTC.

This clonotype was detected many times. The gene calls are TRBV7-9 and TRBJ1-1; possible D gene TRBD1, 5 bases. The CDR3 is made up of 15 amino acids. The V end lost 4 bases, the J end lost 6 bases, and 18 bases lay between the germline ends. CDR1 is SEHNR, CDR2 FQNEAQ, per germline (reference sequence). The CDR3 region has the DNA TGTGCCAGCAGCTCCGTGTTGGGGTTGGGGGCTGAAGCTTTCTTT. This translates into CASSSVLGLGAEAFF.

This clonotype was observed at least ten times. V is TRBV30 and J is TRBJ1-1, with a weak D call TRBD1 (5 bases). V was shortened by 0 bases and J by 11 bases, with 10 bases between the two germline ends. This CDR3 contains 11 residues. CDR1 GTSNPN and CDR2 SVGIG come from the germline V gene (reference sequence). The CDR3 coding sequence is TGTGCCTGGAGTGTTCAGGGATCGGCTTTCTTT. It encodes CAWSVQGSAFF. Combining the CDR3 with reference TRBV30 and TRBJ1-1 gives the whole variable domain SQTIHQWPATLVQPVGSPLSLECTVEGTSNPNLYWYRQAAGRGLQLLFYSVGIGQISSEVPQNLSASRPQDRQFILSSKKLLLSDSGFYLCAWSVQGSAFFGQGTRLTVV.

This chain uses TRBV7-2 with TRBJ2-7, with a weak D call TRBD2 (5 bases). Germline CDR1 reads SGHTA; CDR2 reads FQGNSA. Trimming removed 5 bases at V and 3 bases at J, with 11 bases between. This CDR3 is 13 amino acids long. Written as DNA, the CDR3 is TGTGCCAGCAGCCGTACGGGGAACTACGAGCAGTACTTC. Translated, it gives CASSRTGNYEQYF.

As for this clonotype: A much larger clone is a single base away; this may be a read error. The gene calls are TRBV7-3 and TRBJ2-3, with D perhaps being TRBD1 or TRBD2 (5 bases each). Germline lookup yields CDR1 SGHTA and CDR2 FQGTGA. The CDR3 sequence is 16 residues long. The CDR3 loop is CASSLLPGRGTDTEYF. In nucleotides, the CDR3 is TGTGCCAGCAGCTTACTGCCGGGCCGGGGCACAGATACGGAGTATTTT. Looking up the rest from reference TRBV7-3 and TRBJ2-3 gives the full variable domain: GAGVSQTPSNKVTEKGKYVELRCDPISGHTALYWYRQSLGQGPEFLIYFQGTGAADDSGLPNDRFFAVRPEGSVSTLKIQRTERGDSAVYLCASSLLPGRGTDTEYFGPGTRLTVL.

The chain joins TRBV11-2 to TRBJ1-2; tentatively, D is TRBD1 (5 bases). CDR1 is SGHAT, CDR2 FQNNGV, per germline. V was trimmed by 0 bases and J by 5 bases, leaving 13 bases between them. The CDR3 runs 15 residues. DNA of the CDR3: TGTGCCAGCAGCTTAGATCAATGGGGGGGGTATGGCTACACCTTC. Its protein is CASSLDQWGGYGYTF.

The V and J genes are TRBV10-3 and TRBJ2-2; a possible D gene is TRBD2 (7 bases). The V end was cut by 9 bases, the J end by 1 base, with 24 bases between. From germline, CDR1 is ENHRY and CDR2 SYGVKD. The CDR3 runs 18 residues. The CDR3: CAILSHSGGGQNTGELFF. In DNA, the CDR3 is TGTGCCATTCTCTCCCATTCGGGCGGGGGCCAGAACACCGGGGAGCTGTTTTTT.

This clonotype occurred many times. The rearrangement joins TRBV5-1 to TRBJ1-2; D may be TRBD1 (6 bases). The CDR3 sequence is 14 residues long. Germline loops: CDR1 SGHRS, CDR2 YFSETQ. V was clipped by 1 base and J by 6 bases, with 13 bases between them. The CDR3 DNA follows: TGCGCCAGCAGCTTGAGGGGGAAGGAGGATGGCTACACCTTC. Its translation: CASSLRGKEDGYTF.

This clonotype appeared a few times. The chain has TRBV7-2 and TRBJ1-3, with D unresolved. The CDR3 loop spans 15 amino acids. CDR1 and CDR2 from the germline V gene are SGHTA and FQGNSA. V was trimmed by 2 bases and J by 4 bases, leaving 12 bases between them. CDR3 in amino acids: CASSLNPRRGNTIYF. The CDR3 region has the DNA TGTGCCAGCAGCTTAAACCCCCGGCGGGGAAACACCATATATTTT.

This clonotype has ten or more counts. The chain recombines TRBV2 with TRBJ2-5, with D unclear. CDR3 size: 15 residues. Trimming removed 4 bases at V and 1 base at J, with 13 bases between. The germline V gene has CDR1 SNHLY and CDR2 FYNNEI. The CDR3 bases are TGTGCCAGCAGTGGACGTCGGATAATCCAAGAGACCCAGTACTTC. Its translation is CASSGRRIIQETQYF. The variable domain in full, completed from reference TRBV2 and TRBJ2-5, reads EPEVTQTPSHQVTQMGQEVILRCVPISNHLYFYWYRQILGQKVEFLVSFYNNEISEKSEIFDDQFSVERPDGSNFTLKIRSTKLEDSAMYFCASSGRRIIQETQYFGPGTRLLVL.

This clonotype was recorded at least ten times. This chain uses TRBV14 with TRBJ2-1; 13 bases map to TRBD2. Germline trimming cut 4 bases from V and 2 bases from J; bases unmatched to any gene: 8. The CDR3 covers 18 residues. The germline CDR1 and CDR2 sequences are SGHDN and FVKESK. CDR3 sequence (DNA): TGTGCCAGCAGCCCCGCAACCGGGACTAGCGGGACCTACAATGAGCAGTTCTTC. It encodes CASSPATGTSGTYNEQFF.

This clonotype came up many times. The chain joins TRBV13 to TRBJ1-1, with no clear D. The CDR3 consists of 10 residues. Germline CDR1 PRHDT, CDR2 FYEKMQ (reference sequence). V gave up 5 bases and J gave up 10 bases, with 8 bases separating them. CDR3 in DNA: TGTGCCAGCAGCAAAAAGGGAGCTTTCTTT. Protein: CASSKKGAFF.

This rearrangement joins TRBV7-9 to TRBJ2-2; perhaps TRBD2 as D (5 bases). Trimming stripped 2 bases from V and 1 base from J, with 8 bases between. CDR1 and CDR2 from the germline V gene are SEHNR and FQNEAQ (reference sequence). This CDR3 comprises 15 residues. The CDR3 spells CASSLSGENTGELFF. CDR3 bases: TGTGCCAGCAGCTTATCCGGGGAGAACACCGGGGAGCTGTTTTTT. Based on the CDR3 plus reference TRBV7-9 and TRBJ2-2, the full variable domain is DTGVSQNPRHKITKRGQNVTFRCDPISEHNRLYWYRQTLGQGPEFLTYFQNEAQLEKSRLLSDRFSAERPKGSFSTLEIQRTEQGDSAMYLCASSLSGENTGELFFGEGSRLTVL.

V is TRBV10-3 and J is TRBJ1-1; TRBD1 aligns across 8 bases. Unmatched junction bases numbered 4, after V lost 2 bases and J lost 2 bases. CDR1 is ENHRY, CDR2 SYGVKD, per germline. This CDR3 has 15 residues. The CDR3 region has the DNA TGTGCCATCAGTGAGCCAGGACAGGGAAACACTGAAGCTTTCTTT. This encodes CAISEPGQGNTEAFF.

This clonotype was recorded many times. The J gene is TRBJ2-4, the V gene TRBV7-2; 7 nucleotides align to TRBD1. Germline trimming cut 4 bases from V and 6 bases from J; bases unmatched to any gene: 9. CDR3 length equals 15 residues. CDR1 SGHTA and CDR2 FQGNSA come from the germline V gene. The CDR3 here is CASSSRQGDLNIQYF. The CDR3 region has the DNA TGTGCCAGCAGCTCCAGACAGGGCGATTTAAACATTCAGTACTTC.